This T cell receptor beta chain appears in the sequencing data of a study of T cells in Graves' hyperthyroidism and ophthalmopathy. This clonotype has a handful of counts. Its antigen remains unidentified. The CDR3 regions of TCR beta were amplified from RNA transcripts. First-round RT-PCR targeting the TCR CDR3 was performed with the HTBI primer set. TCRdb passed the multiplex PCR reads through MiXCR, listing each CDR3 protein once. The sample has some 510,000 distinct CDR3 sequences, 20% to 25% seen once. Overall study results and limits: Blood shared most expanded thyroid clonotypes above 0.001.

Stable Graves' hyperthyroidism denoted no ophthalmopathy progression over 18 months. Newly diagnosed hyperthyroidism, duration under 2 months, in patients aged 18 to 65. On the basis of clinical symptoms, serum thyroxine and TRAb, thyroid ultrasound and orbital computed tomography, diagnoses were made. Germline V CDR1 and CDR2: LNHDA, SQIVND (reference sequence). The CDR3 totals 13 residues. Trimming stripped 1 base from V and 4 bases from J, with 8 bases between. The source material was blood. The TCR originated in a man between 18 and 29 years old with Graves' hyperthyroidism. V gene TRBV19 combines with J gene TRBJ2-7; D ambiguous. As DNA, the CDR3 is TGTGCCAGTAGTATAGTGGCCGGATACGAGCAGTACTTC. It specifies CASSIVAGYEQYF.